The rows below give T cell receptor beta chains drawn from one sample of a study of T cell changes during pregnancy in multiple sclerosis. Sequencing was performed with immunoSEQ multiplex PCR; in TCRdb, only in-frame clones are kept and a portion is missing. The sample lists approximately 50,000 clones, 85% to 95% occurring once. The sequences come from CD4+ T cells from peripheral blood mononuclear cells, collected in the third trimester of pregnancy. The receptors here all came from a female donor with multiple sclerosis, enrolled in a pregnancy study. CDR3s include the opening cysteine and the closing phenylalanine or tryptophan. Fields, in order: D gene, J gene, V gene, clone size, CDR3 length, CDR3 DNA, CDR3 protein. D genes are given only for firm matches. Some rows have no size entry. The others give once, few or many, or a class for an expanded clone.

-	TRBJ2-7	TRBV9	-	15	TGTGCCAGCAGCGTAGGGTCAGGGTCACCTAGTGAGCAGTACTTC	CASSVGSGSPSEQYF
TRBD1	TRBJ1-2	TRBV19	few	12	TGTGCCAGTAGTATGACAGGGTACGGCTACACCTTC	CASSMTGYGYTF
-	TRBJ1-2	TRBV28	-	11	TGTGCCAGCAGGGCAAACTATGGCTACACCTTC	CASRANYGYTF
-	TRBJ1-4	TRBV5-6	-	13	TGTGCCAGCAGCTTACGGTTGCATGAAAAACTGTTTTTT	CASSLRLHEKLFF
TRBD2	TRBJ2-1	TRBV6-5	-	15	TGTGCCAGCCAGGACCGACTAGCGGGAGAGAGTGAGCAGTTCTTC	CASQDRLAGESEQFF
-	TRBJ2-2	TRBV7-9	once	16	TGTGCCAGCAGCTTAAAGGCGGGAACTAACACCGGGGAGCTGTTTTTT	CASSLKAGTNTGELFF
-	TRBJ2-7	TRBV7-9	-	12	TGTGCCAGCAGCGAGAAGACAGGCGAGCAGTACTTC	CASSEKTGEQYF
-	TRBJ2-7	TRBV9	-	17	TGTGCCAGCAGCGGGAGGAGGGATTCGTCGAGCTCCTACGAGCAGTACTTC	CASSGRRDSSSSYEQYF
TRBD2	TRBJ2-3	TRBV28	once	12	TGTGCCAGCACGCTAGCGGGACAGACGCAGTATTTT	CASTLAGQTQYF
TRBD2	TRBJ2-1	TRBV28	-	20	TGTGCCAGCAGTTTATGGCAGGGGGGATCTAGCGGGACGGCCTACAATGAGCAGTTCTTC	CASSLWQGGSSGTAYNEQFF
TRBD1	TRBJ2-1	TRBV7-2	few	15	TGTGCCAGCAGCCTGGGACAGGGGCCGTTGAATGAGCAGTTCTTC	CASSLGQGPLNEQFF
-	TRBJ2-3	TRBV7-9	-	14	TGTGCCAGCAGCTTATTTACAGGCGCAGATACGCAGTATTTT	CASSLFTGADTQYF
-	TRBJ2-3	TRBV2	-	12	TGTGCCAGCAGTCTGGGGGGTGATACGCAGTATTTT	CASSLGGDTQYF
TRBD1	TRBJ1-1	TRBV4-1	-	17	TGCGCCAGCAGCCAAGCGGGGACAGGGTTTGTCGACACTGAAGCTTTCTTT	CASSQAGTGFVDTEAFF
-	TRBJ2-3	TRBV28	-	14	TGTGCCAGCAGTTTCGCGGGGTACACAGATACGCAGTATTTT	CASSFAGYTDTQYF
TRBD2	TRBJ2-3	TRBV7-6	-	16	TGTGCCAGCAGCTTAGCGCCGACTAGCGGCACAGATACGCAGTATTTT	CASSLAPTSGTDTQYF
-	TRBJ2-7	TRBV18	-	13	TGTGCCAGCGCGGGACGTCAGGATCAAGAGCAGTACTTC	CASAGRQDQEQYF
TRBD1	TRBJ1-1	TRBV29-1	-	13	TGCAGCGTTGAAGCCGGGACAGGAACTGAAGCTTTCTTT	CSVEAGTGTEAFF
-	TRBJ2-7	TRBV7-2	-	15	TGTGCCAGCAGCTTAGCGCCAGGGGTGACGTCCGAGCAGTACTTC	CASSLAPGVTSEQYF
-	TRBJ2-7	TRBV7-9	-	13	TGTGCCAGCAGCGCGGCCCGGGGCTACGAGCAGTACTTC	CASSAARGYEQYF
TRBD2	TRBJ2-7	TRBV4-3	-	18	TGCGCCAGCAGCCAAGGGGTAGCGGGAGGGTCCCACTCCTACGAGCAGTACTTC	CASSQGVAGGSHSYEQYF
-	TRBJ2-7	TRBV2	-	13	TGTGCCTGCAATCGGGACCCCGGGGGCGAGCAGTACTTC	CACNRDPGGEQYF
-	TRBJ2-7	TRBV27	-	11	TGTGCCAGCAGCGGGGCCTACGAGCAGTACTTC	CASSGAYEQYF
-	TRBJ2-1	TRBV7-8	-	17	TGTGCCAGCAGCTTAGCGCGGTTAGCGGCCACCAAAAACAAGCAGTTCTTC	CASSLARLAATKNKQFF
-	TRBJ2-3	TRBV7-9	-	14	TGTGCCAGCAGCGTTGGACAGAGCACAGATACGCAGTATTTT	CASSVGQSTDTQYF
TRBD1	TRBJ2-3	TRBV28	once	15	TGTGCCAGCAGTGGGACAGGGGGCTTCACAGATACGCAGTATTTT	CASSGTGGFTDTQYF